This entry lists 12 T cell receptor beta chains sequenced from one sample in a study of T cell repertoires in cytomegalovirus infection. Each CDR3 protein is one row after TCRdb ran MiXCR on the reads. The table has over 55,000 distinct CDR3 sequences, 20% to 25% seen once. These receptors' targets are unknown. Sequences were derived from CD8+ T cells from cultured PBMCs, sampled from culture after CMV antigen stimulation. Every receptor here comes from a human donor in good health (CMV status not recorded). Some clones in this sample may be carry-over from other donors' samples.

This clonotype was seen a handful of times. Written as DNA, the CDR3 is TGCGCCAGCAGCCAAGATCACGGGAGAGCCAAAAACATTCAGTACTTC. It translates to CASSQDHGRAKNIQYF. The rearrangement uses TRBV4-1 and TRBJ2-4; D is possibly TRBD2 (6 bases). This CDR3 has 16 amino acids. Trimming shortened V by 0 bases and J by 0 bases, and 9 bases separated the two germline ends. Looked up from germline, CDR1 is MGHRA and CDR2 is YSYEKL.

The chain employs TRBV7-8 and TRBJ1-2, with D possibly being TRBD1 (5 bases). CDR3 size: 14 residues. With 2 bases removed from V and 7 bases from J, the gap between germline ends came to 14 bases. Germline V gene sequence: CDR1 SGHVS, CDR2 FQNEAQ. This CDR3 is CASSLSRQKLGYTF. The CDR3 bases are TGTGCCAGCAGCTTAAGCCGACAGAAGCTTGGCTACACCTTC.

The chain employs TRBV12-3 or TRBV12-4 and TRBJ2-7; D may correspond to TRBD1 or TRBD2 (6 bases each). This CDR3 has 14 residues. Trimming pared 5 bases from V and 6 bases from J, leaving 17 bases between. CDR3 residues: CASSAGRGAGEQYF. The CDR3 DNA sequence: TGTGCCAGCAGTGCAGGAAGGGGGGCGGGCGAGCAGTACTTC.

V usage is TRBV7-6 and J usage is TRBJ1-2, with a tentative D call TRBD1 (5 bases). The CDR3 runs to 13 residues. Trimming pared 4 bases from V and 6 bases from J, leaving 12 bases between. Per germline, CDR1 SGHVS and CDR2 FNYEAQ. CDR3 DNA sequence: TGTGCCAGCAGCTACCCAGGGACGCATGGCTACACCTTC. As protein: CASSYPGTHGYTF. The whole variable domain, filled in from reference TRBV7-6 and TRBJ1-2, reads GAGVSQSPRYKVTKRGQDVALRCDPISGHVSLYWYRQALGQGPEFLTYFNYEAQQDKSGLPNDRFSAERPEGSISTLTIQRTEQRDSAMYRCASSYPGTHGYTFGSGTRLTVV.

This clonotype was counted ten times or more. The chain links TRBV7-9 to TRBJ2-2, with D uncertain. This CDR3 has 15 residues. Germline CDR1 is SEHNR and CDR2 is FQNEAQ (reference sequence). With 5 bases removed from V and 4 bases from J, the gap between germline ends came to 14 bases. The CDR3 is CASSPHLQITGELFF. CDR3 bases: TGTGCCAGCAGCCCACACCTACAGATCACCGGGGAGCTGTTTTTT.

On this clonotype itself: The junction departs from germline at one end; a sequencing error may be responsible. In nucleotides, the CDR3 is TGTGCCAGCAGCTCGTCATCGGACGCCTTC. This codes for CASSSSSDAF. The chain combines TRBV7-6 with TRBJ1-2; the D is unclear. The CDR3 has 10 amino acids. The germline V gene encodes CDR1 SGHVS and CDR2 FNYEAQ.

CDR3 DNA: TGTGCCAGCAGCCAACACCCAAATCAGCCCCAGCATTTT. Protein product: CASSQHPNQPQHF. V usage is TRBV5-6 and J usage is TRBJ1-5, with unresolved D. Germline V lookup: CDR1 SGHDT, CDR2 YYEEEE. V was cut by 4 bases and J by 4 bases, with 9 bases left in between. The CDR3 runs 13 residues.

CDR3 DNA sequence: TGTGCCAGCAGCTTTACAGACGTCCGTGAGCAGTACTTC. This gives the protein CASSFTDVREQYF. The J gene is TRBJ2-7, the V gene TRBV7-2; no clear D gene. The CDR3 is made up of 13 amino acids. V was shortened by 3 bases and J by 7 bases, with 13 bases between the two germline ends. Germline V gives CDR1 SGHTA, CDR2 FQGNSA.

The chain couples TRBV7-9 to TRBJ1-4; 9 positions match TRBD1. This CDR3 is built from 14 residues. V was pared by 2 bases and J by 12 bases, with 7 bases of the junction left unmatched. Germline values: CDR1 SEHNR, CDR2 FQNEAQ (reference sequence). CDR3 amino acids: CASSLTGGEGELFF. In DNA, the CDR3 is TGTGCCAGCAGCTTAACAGGGGGCGAGGGGGAACTGTTTTTT.

This clonotype occurred a few times. This sequence joins TRBV4-1 and TRBJ2-7; 10 positions agree with TRBD1. Germline CDR1 is MGHRA and CDR2 is YSYEKL. This CDR3 has 13 residues. V lost 10 bases to trimming and J lost 7 bases; unmatched junction nucleotides: 10. CDR3 nucleotide sequence: TGCGCCACCAGGGGGACAGGGGATAGTGAGCAGTACTTC. It translates to CATRGTGDSEQYF.

In this sample, this clonotype turned up a few times. V is TRBV7-2 and J is TRBJ1-1; possibly TRBD1 for D (5 bases). V lost 1 base to trimming and J lost 10 bases, with 22 bases between them. CDR1 is SGHTA, CDR2 FQGNSA, per germline. This CDR3 has 16 residues. Written as DNA, the CDR3 is TGTGCCAGCAGCTTAGAAATCTCCAGGGATGTGTCAGGAGCTTTCTTT. Translating it yields CASSLEISRDVSGAFF.

The chain joins TRBV27 to TRBJ2-2; D possibly corresponds to TRBD2 (5 bases). This CDR3 spans 13 amino acids. The germline gives CDR1 MNHEY, CDR2 SMNVEV (reference sequence). V lost 5 bases and J 6 bases, leaving 10 bases between the germline ends. CDR3 region: CASSRGNPGELFF. In DNA form, the CDR3 reads TGTGCCAGCAGTCGAGGGAATCCCGGGGAGCTGTTTTTT.